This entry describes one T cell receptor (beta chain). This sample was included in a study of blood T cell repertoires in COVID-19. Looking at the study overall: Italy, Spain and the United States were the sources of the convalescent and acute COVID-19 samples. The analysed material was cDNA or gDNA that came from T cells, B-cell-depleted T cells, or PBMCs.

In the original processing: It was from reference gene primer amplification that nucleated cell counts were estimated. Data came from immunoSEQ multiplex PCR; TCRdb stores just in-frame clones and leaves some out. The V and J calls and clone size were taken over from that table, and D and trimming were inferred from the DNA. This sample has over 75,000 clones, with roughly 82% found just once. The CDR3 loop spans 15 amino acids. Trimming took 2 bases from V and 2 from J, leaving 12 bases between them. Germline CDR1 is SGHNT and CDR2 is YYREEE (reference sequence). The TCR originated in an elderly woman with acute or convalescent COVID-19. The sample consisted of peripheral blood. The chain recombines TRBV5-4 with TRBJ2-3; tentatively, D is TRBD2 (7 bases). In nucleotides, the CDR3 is TGTGCCAGCAGCTTCCTCCGGGGGGCCACAGATACGCAGTATTTT. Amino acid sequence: CASSFLRGATDTQYF.